The 14 T cell receptor beta chains below come from one sample, sequenced in a study of regulatory T cells in long-lasting Graves disease. Through Arm-PCR of CDR3 regions and iRepertoire HTBI primers, TCR beta libraries were built. Using its own MiXCR run on the multiplex PCR reads, TCRdb lists one record per CDR3 protein. The table shows 400,000 or so distinct CDR3 sequences, with less than 25% occurring only once. The time point was: persistent/refractory GD, antithyroid drugs over 5 years with positive TRAb. Extracted RNA from PBMCs served as the source of the TCR library. Sample: peripheral blood mononuclear cells (PBMCs), taken when the disease was refractory, from a patient treated with antithyroid drugs. These receptors were obtained from a female donor with Graves disease.

The genes are TRBV7-2 and TRBJ1-2; D remains ambiguous. Trimming pared 3 bases from V and 5 bases from J, leaving 10 bases between. The CDR3 runs to 13 residues. Germline CDR1 reads SGHTA; CDR2 reads FQGNSA. The CDR3 DNA reads as TGTGCCAGCAGCTTCCCGGGCGGATATGGCTACACCTTC. This codes for CASSFPGGYGYTF.

This clonotype turned up a few times. The V gene is TRBV7-2, the J gene TRBJ2-1; 7 positions agree with TRBD2. The germline V gene has CDR1 SGHTA and CDR2 FQGNSA. CDR3 length: 16 residues. Losses at the gene ends were 6 bases for V and 2 bases for J; bases not matched to a gene: 10. CDR3 sequence (DNA): TGTGCCAGCAGTCAATTAGCGGGTTCAACCTACAATGAGCAGTTCTTC. Translation: CASSQLAGSTYNEQFF.

Concerning this clonotype itself: A much larger clone differs from this one at a single base, so this may be a read error. This chain joins TRBV6-2 or TRBV6-3 and TRBJ1-2; TRBD1 might be the D (5 bases). The CDR3 has 12 residues. Per the germline V gene, CDR1 is MNHEY and CDR2 is SVGEGT. V gave up 6 bases and J gave up 8 bases, with 13 bases separating them. Here the CDR3 reads CASSRRGEGYTF. The CDR3 DNA is TGTGCCAGCAGCAGACGGGGCGAGGGCTACACCTTC.

The V gene is TRBV19, the J gene TRBJ1-1, with D perhaps matching TRBD1 (6 bases). With 2 bases removed from V and 1 base from J, the gap between germline ends came to 11 bases. In germline, CDR1 is LNHDA, CDR2 SQIVND (reference sequence). The CDR3 contains 15 residues. Here the CDR3 DNA reads TGTGCCAGTAGTATATACGGGGGGCCGAACACTGAAGCTTTCTTT. Its protein is CASSIYGGPNTEAFF. The whole variable domain, remainder taken from reference TRBV19 and TRBJ1-1, is DGGITQSPKYLFRKEGQNVTLSCEQNLNHDAMYWYRQDPGQGLRLIYYSQIVNDFQKGDIAEGYSVSREKKESFPLTVTSAQKNPTAFYLCASSIYGGPNTEAFFGQGTRLTVV.

This clonotype showed up just a few times. The chain recombines TRBV7-3 with TRBJ2-7, with D maybe TRBD2 (6 bases). Trimming stripped 3 bases from V and 6 bases from J, with 12 bases between. The CDR3 totals 13 residues. Germline V gene sequence: CDR1 SGHTA, CDR2 FQGTGA. CDR3 bases: TGTGCCAGCAGCTTCGGGGGAGGTGGCGAGCAGTACTTC. It encodes CASSFGGGGEQYF.

Points on this clonotype: This may come from a read error, since a much larger clone is one base off. This chain connects TRBV28 to TRBJ1-5, with 7 nucleotides matching TRBD1. Germline loops: CDR1 MDHEN, CDR2 SYDVKM. The CDR3 is 14 amino acids. CDR3 residues: CAGSSTGRNQPQHF. The CDR3 nucleotides read TGTGCCGGCAGTTCGACAGGGCGCAATCAGCCCCAGCATTTT.

This clonotype appeared a few times. The V gene is TRBV19, the J gene TRBJ1-5; 8 nucleotides align to TRBD1. This CDR3 region has 15 residues. Per germline, CDR1 LNHDA and CDR2 SQIVND (reference sequence). With V trimmed by 7 bases and J by 7 bases, 12 bases remained unmatched. CDR3 nucleotide sequence: TGTGCCAGTATGAGGGATGGACAGGGCGGGCAGCCCCAGCATTTT. Its protein is CASMRDGQGGQPQHF.

This clonotype has a single count. The CDR3 bases are TGTGCCAGCAGCCCATCAACCGGGACTAGTCATTACGAGCAGTACTTC. Its translation: CASSPSTGTSHYEQYF. V and J are TRBV9 and TRBJ2-7, with 8 bases identical to TRBD2. The CDR3 consists of 16 residues. Germline V gene lookup returns CDR1 SGDLS and CDR2 YYNGEE. V shed 4 bases and J 4 bases; nucleotides not matched to a gene: 13.

About this clonotype itself: This probably arose from a read error, given a far larger clone one base away. The J gene is TRBJ1-1, the V gene TRBV2, with a possible D match to TRBD1 (5 bases). Germline V gene data show CDR1 as SNHLY and CDR2 as FYNNEI. The V end was cut by 6 bases, the J end by 0 bases, with 11 bases between. The CDR3 is 14 residues long. CDR3 amino acids: CASSAGALNTEAFF. CDR3 sequence (DNA): TGTGCCAGCAGCGCCGGGGCCTTGAACACTGAAGCTTTCTTT. Based on the CDR3 plus reference TRBV2 and TRBJ1-1, the full variable domain is EPEVTQTPSHQVTQMGQEVILRCVPISNHLYFYWYRQILGQKVEFLVSFYNNEISEKSEIFDDQFSVERPDGSNFTLKIRSTKLEDSAMYFCASSAGALNTEAFFGQGTRLTVV.

The chain combines TRBV20-1 with TRBJ2-3; the D call may be TRBD1 or TRBD2 (5 bases each). This CDR3 has 11 amino acids. Trimming removed 6 bases at V and 11 bases at J, with 15 bases between. Germline V lookup: CDR1 DFQATT, CDR2 SNEGSKA (reference sequence). The CDR3 loop reads CSAGTGQGQYF. The CDR3 DNA reads TGCAGTGCAGGGACGGGGCAGGGGCAGTATTTT.

In this sample, this clonotype turned up many times. This rearrangement joins TRBV12-3 or TRBV12-4 to TRBJ2-5, with D possibly being TRBD1 or TRBD2 (7 bases each). The CDR3 has 14 residues. Trimming pared 11 bases from V and 3 bases from J, leaving 19 bases between. This CDR3 reads CAAGVGGREETQYF. The CDR3 DNA follows: TGTGCCGCGGGGGTAGGGGGCAGGGAAGAGACCCAGTACTTC.

The gene calls are TRBV18 and TRBJ2-2; no definite D call. Germline CDR1 and CDR2: KGHSH and LQKENI. V lost 2 bases and J 7 bases, leaving 17 bases between the germline ends. The CDR3 spans 16 residues. In DNA, the CDR3 is TGTGCCAGCTCACCATCGCCGGCAGTTGGGGACGGGGAGCTGTTTTTT. Protein: CASSPSPAVGDGELFF.

V usage is TRBV29-1 and J usage is TRBJ1-1; D gene unclear. The CDR3 extends over 11 amino acids. Trimming shortened V by 2 bases and J by 2 bases, and 3 bases separated the two germline ends. CDR1 and CDR2 (germline): SQVTM, ANQGSEA. CDR3 loop: CSVELNTEAFF. CDR3 bases: TGCAGCGTTGAACTCAACACTGAAGCTTTCTTT.

This clonotype came up a few times. V usage is TRBV29-1 and J usage is TRBJ2-2; 7 bases map to TRBD1. Trimming removed 6 bases from V and 4 bases from J; junction bases left unmatched: 11. CDR1 is SQVTM and CDR2 is ANQGSEA in the germline V gene. The CDR3 is made up of 15 amino acids. CDR3: CSVAGPKGATGELFF. The DNA for the CDR3 is TGCAGCGTGGCCGGGCCAAAGGGGGCCACCGGGGAGCTGTTTTTT.